The 5 T cell receptor beta chains in this list originate from one sample, sequenced in a study of shared clonotypes between healthy human individuals. Terminally differentiated effector memory CD45RA+ cells were left out of the naive CD8 fraction, which was CD45RO-negative and positively selected for CCR7. Sequencing used immunoSEQ multiplex PCR; TCRdb keeps in-frame clones, though not all of them. The sample has 760,000 or so clones; 96% are singletons. Sequencing input: naive CD8+ T cells sorted from blood. Receptors originate from a man aged 30-40 years in good health.

J is TRBJ1-5 and V is TRBV7-9, with 9 bases aligning to TRBD1. Germline trimming cut 4 bases from V and 8 bases from J; bases unmatched to any gene: 9. CDR1 is SEHNR, CDR2 FQNEAQ, per germline (reference sequence). The CDR3 totals 15 residues. The CDR3 protein is CASSSGQGDYKPQHF. For the CDR3, the DNA is TGTGCCAGCAGCTCGGGACAGGGCGATTACAAGCCCCAGCATTTT.

In regard to this clone: Within the sample, other DNA sequences also encode this same CDR3. The rearrangement joins TRBV4-1 to TRBJ1-2; no clear D. The CDR3 length is 15 residues. Germline-derived CDR1 and CDR2 are MGHRA and YSYEKL. V lost 0 bases, J lost 0 bases, and 8 bases lay in between. CDR3 loop: CASSQDRGPNYGYTF. The CDR3 coding sequence is TGCGCCAGCAGCCAAGATCGGGGTCCTAACTATGGCTACACCTTC.

The chain couples TRBV5-8 to TRBJ1-1; D is unclear. V dropped 0 bases and J dropped 3 bases, with 6 bases sitting between them. CDR3 length: 13 residues. CDR1 SGHTS and CDR2 YDEGEE come from the germline V gene. The CDR3 DNA is TGTGCCAGCAGCTTGGTTCAGCACACTGAAGCTTTCTTT. Translation: CASSLVQHTEAFF.

The rearrangement joins TRBV4-3 to TRBJ2-7; D ambiguous. There are 15 residues in the CDR3. V dropped 0 bases and J dropped 7 bases, with 16 bases sitting between them. Germline CDR1 reads LGHNA; CDR2 reads YSLEER. The chain's CDR3 is CASSQDTRPSHEQYF. CDR3 bases: TGCGCCAGCAGCCAAGATACTCGACCGTCTCATGAGCAGTACTTC.

The gene calls are TRBV27 and TRBJ2-7; maybe TRBD1 (6 bases). The CDR3 totals 11 residues. Germline V gives CDR1 MNHEY, CDR2 SMNVEV (reference sequence). V was clipped by 11 bases and J by 6 bases, with 14 bases between them. CDR3 sequence: CAAQRGGEQYF. In nucleotides, the CDR3 is TGTGCCGCCCAGCGAGGGGGCGAGCAGTACTTC.